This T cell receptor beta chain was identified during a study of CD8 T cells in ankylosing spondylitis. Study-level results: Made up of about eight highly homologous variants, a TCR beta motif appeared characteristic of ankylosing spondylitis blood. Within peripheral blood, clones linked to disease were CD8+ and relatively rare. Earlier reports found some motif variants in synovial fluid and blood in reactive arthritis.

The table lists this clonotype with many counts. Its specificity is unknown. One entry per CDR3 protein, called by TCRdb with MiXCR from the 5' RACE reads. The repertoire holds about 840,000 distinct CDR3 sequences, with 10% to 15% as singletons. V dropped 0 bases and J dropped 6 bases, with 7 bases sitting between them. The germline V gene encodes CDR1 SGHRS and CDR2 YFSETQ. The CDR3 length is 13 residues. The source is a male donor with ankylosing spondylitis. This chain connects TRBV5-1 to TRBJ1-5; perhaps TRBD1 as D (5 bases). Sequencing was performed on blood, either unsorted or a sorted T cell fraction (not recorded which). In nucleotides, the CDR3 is TGCGCCAGCAGCTTGGCGGGGGGTCAGCCCCAGCATTTT. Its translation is CASSLAGGQPQHF.